Listed below are T cell receptor beta chains from one sample, sequenced in a study of T cells in tuberculosis. Using immunoSEQ multiplex PCR, the repertoire was profiled, and TCRdb retains in-frame clones only, with some absent. The sample includes around 33,000 clones, around 92% of them seen just once. Sequenced material: PBMCs, taken at tuberculosis diagnosis. The receptor source for this set is an adult with tuberculosis. Some clones in this sample may be carry-over from other donors' samples. The conserved cysteine and the conserved F or W are not part of the CDR3 here.

>TRBJ1-6|TRBV10-3
AIRIQGPSAPLH
>TRBJ1-1|TRBV29-1
SVGRVNTEAF
>TRBJ1-1|TRBV18
ASSPVAQGWVNTEAF
>TRBJ2-7|TRBV6-5
ASRPSTGAEQY
>TRBJ1-5|TRBV19
ASSTSNQPQH
>TRBJ1-5|TRBV18
ASSPQEDQPQH
>TRBJ1-1|TRBV30
AWRGQGAAF
>TRBJ2-1|TRBV20-1
SASQDEQF
>TRBJ1-2|TRBV9
ASSAETGGIGGYT
>TRBJ2-3|TRBV5-5
ASSLALSMELY
>TRBJ1-2|TRBV6-1
ASSEAGRNYGYT
>TRBJ1-1|TRBV25-1
ASISFGWTGTEAF
>TRBJ2-3|TRBV5-8
ASSLGLAGSTDTQY
>TRBJ2-2|TRBV7-6
ASSLGPYGQGEAGELF
>TRBJ2-7|TRBV5-4
ASSLTGAGDYEQY
>TRBJ1-1|TRBV29-1
SVEGQKNTEAF
>TRBJ2-3|TRBV6-5
ASRRSGHTDTQY
>TRBJ2-1|TRBV2
ASMVGGWSEQF
>TRBJ2-7|TRBV7-9
ASSLAITDRGSYEQY
>TRBJ1-2|TRBV9
ASSVVPGNYGYT
>TRBJ2-3|TRBV2
ASTHTSETDTQY
>TRBJ2-3|TRBV4-1
ASSQVGSGVRDTQY
>TRBJ1-6|TRBV7-8
ASSLLGTGDNSPLH
>TRBJ2-7|TRBV2
ASTLKGQAYEQY
>TRBJ2-1|TRBV6-5
ASSLGQAPHNEQF
>TRBJ2-7|TRBV19
ASGRGLYEQY
>TRBJ2-3|TRBV19
ASSIDHSSPGTDTQY
>TRBJ2-7|TRBV7-2
ASSSRTGPTYEQY
>TRBJ2-4|TRBV6-1
RTGDKNIQY
>TRBJ2-3|TRBV10-1
ANYSRGAGTQY
>TRBJ2-2|TRBV7-2
ASSALAGELF
>TRBJ2-7|TRBV7-9
ASSPSGRATYEQY
>TRBJ2-3|TRBV5-6
ASSPGTMGGTQY
>TRBJ2-1|TRBV9
ASSRLAGDVYEQF
>TRBJ1-2|TRBV5-5
ASSSTGAAGYGYT
>TRBJ2-2|TRBV2
ASNTAGGRSGELF
>TRBJ1-1|TRBV14
ASSQARTGARNTEAF